The rows below give T cell receptor beta chains drawn from one sample of a study of CD8 T cells in ankylosing spondylitis. TCRdb redid the calling of the 5' RACE reads with MiXCR, one entry per CDR3 protein. The sample yields roughly 250,000 distinct CDR3 sequences, around 7.8% seen once. The source material was blood, either unsorted or a sorted T cell fraction (not recorded which). The receptor set was obtained from a male donor with ankylosing spondylitis or in good health (not recorded which). CDR3s include the opening cysteine and the closing phenylalanine or tryptophan. A D gene is named only where the DNA matches it firmly. Size tells how often a clone was seen (once, few, many) or the class of an expanded clone, and some rows leave it out.

J gene: TRBJ2-2; D gene: -; V gene: TRBV29-1; clone size: many; CDR3 DNA: TGCAGCGTTGGGGGTTCGTCCGGGGAGCTGTTTTTT; CDR3 protein: CSVGGSSGELFF
J gene: TRBJ1-4; D gene: -; V gene: TRBV7-9; clone size: many; CDR3 DNA: TGTGCCAGCAGCTCGACTTTAGAAGGTGAAAAACTGTTTTTT; CDR3 protein: CASSSTLEGEKLFF
J gene: TRBJ2-3; D gene: -; V gene: TRBV10-3; clone size: few; CDR3 DNA: TGTGCCATCAGTTCCCAGTTGAGTAGCACAGGTACGCAGTATTTT; CDR3 protein: CAISSQLSSTGTQYF
J gene: TRBJ2-6; D gene: -; V gene: TRBV10-3; clone size: many; CDR3 DNA: TGTGCCATCAGTTTTTCGGCGGGCTCTGGGGCCAACGTCCTGACTTTC; CDR3 protein: CAISFSAGSGANVLTF
J gene: TRBJ2-2; D gene: -; V gene: TRBV5-1; clone size: -; CDR3 DNA: TGCGCCAGCGGTCAGGGTAGCACCGGGGAGCTGTTTTTT; CDR3 protein: CASGQGSTGELFF
J gene: TRBJ1-1; D gene: TRBD1; V gene: TRBV5-4; clone size: many; CDR3 DNA: TGTGCCAGCAGCTTTACCCCGGGACAGGGGCGTGAGTTTTTGGACACTGAAGCTTTCTTT; CDR3 protein: CASSFTPGQGREFLDTEAFF
J gene: TRBJ1-2; D gene: -; V gene: TRBV7-2; clone size: many; CDR3 DNA: TGTGCCAGCAGCCCCGACCATAGGAGCTATGGCTACACCTTC; CDR3 protein: CASSPDHRSYGYTF
J gene: TRBJ2-3; D gene: -; V gene: TRBV7-9; clone size: many; CDR3 DNA: TGTGCCAGCAGCCCTCCGTGGGTAGTAGGTACAGATACGCAGTATTTT; CDR3 protein: CASSPPWVVGTDTQYF
J gene: TRBJ1-2; D gene: TRBD1; V gene: TRBV25-1; clone size: many; CDR3 DNA: TGTGCCAGCAGTGACCCCGGGACAGGGAACTATGGCTACACCTTC; CDR3 protein: CASSDPGTGNYGYTF
J gene: TRBJ2-2; D gene: -; V gene: TRBV5-1; clone size: many; CDR3 DNA: TGCGCCAGCAGCTTTTTGGACCGGACCGGGGAGCTGTTTTTT; CDR3 protein: CASSFLDRTGELFF
J gene: TRBJ1-1; D gene: -; V gene: TRBV11-2; clone size: many; CDR3 DNA: TGTGCCAGCAGCTTTAGATGGGGGCGTAGAAACACTGAAGCTTTCTTT; CDR3 protein: CASSFRWGRRNTEAFF
J gene: TRBJ2-1; D gene: TRBD2; V gene: TRBV4-3; clone size: many; CDR3 DNA: TGCGCCAGCAGCCAAGACAGACTAGCGGGGGCCCAAGGCGCCCACAATGAGCAGTTCTTC; CDR3 protein: CASSQDRLAGAQGAHNEQFF
J gene: TRBJ2-7; D gene: -; V gene: TRBV20-1; clone size: many; CDR3 DNA: TGCAGTGCTAGAGTGGGGGCAAACGAGCAGTACTTC; CDR3 protein: CSARVGANEQYF
J gene: TRBJ2-5; D gene: -; V gene: TRBV12-3/TRBV12-4; clone size: many; CDR3 DNA: TGTGCCAGCTCCACCGGGACGCAAGAGACCCAGTACTTC; CDR3 protein: CASSTGTQETQYF
J gene: TRBJ2-7; D gene: TRBD1; V gene: TRBV12-3/TRBV12-4; clone size: many; CDR3 DNA: TGTGCCAGCAGTTTTTCGGACAGGGATTTCTACGAGCAGTACTTC; CDR3 protein: CASSFSDRDFYEQYF
J gene: TRBJ2-7; D gene: -; V gene: TRBV7-2; clone size: few; CDR3 DNA: TGTGCCAGCAGCTTAGATGGGCAGGGGTTCTACGAGCAGTACTTC; CDR3 protein: CASSLDGQGFYEQYF
J gene: TRBJ1-5; D gene: -; V gene: TRBV18; clone size: many; CDR3 DNA: TGTGCCAGCTCACTCACAGGGCCCCGGGGCCTAAACCCCAATTATAGCAATCAGCCCCAGCATTTT; CDR3 protein: CASSLTGPRGLNPNYSNQPQHF
J gene: TRBJ2-2; D gene: -; V gene: TRBV20-1; clone size: -; CDR3 DNA: TGCAGTGCTAGAGATGAGGCAGAGGGAGCCGGGGAGCTGTTTTTT; CDR3 protein: CSARDEAEGAGELFF
J gene: TRBJ2-5; D gene: TRBD2; V gene: TRBV28; clone size: few; CDR3 DNA: TGTGCCAACTCAAAGCGGGGTAGGCAAGAGACCCAGTACTTC; CDR3 protein: CANSKRGRQETQYF
J gene: TRBJ2-5; D gene: -; V gene: TRBV5-1; clone size: many; CDR3 DNA: TGCGCCAGCAGACTGGAGGAGACCCGAGAGACCCAGTACTTC; CDR3 protein: CASRLEETRETQYF
J gene: TRBJ2-7; D gene: TRBD1; V gene: TRBV29-1; clone size: many; CDR3 DNA: TGCAGCGTTGTAGCCGGGACAGGGGGTACAGAGCAGTACTTC; CDR3 protein: CSVVAGTGGTEQYF
J gene: TRBJ2-7; D gene: -; V gene: TRBV4-1; clone size: many; CDR3 DNA: TGCGCCAGCAGCCAACTTGAAGACCTCCACGAGCAGTACTTC; CDR3 protein: CASSQLEDLHEQYF
J gene: TRBJ1-2; D gene: -; V gene: TRBV5-5; clone size: -; CDR3 DNA: TGTGCCAGCAGCTCCGCAGGGCAGTATGGCTACACCTTC; CDR3 protein: CASSSAGQYGYTF
J gene: TRBJ2-2; D gene: -; V gene: TRBV5-1; clone size: many; CDR3 DNA: TGCGCCAGCAGCTTGGTTCGGGACTCAAACACCGGGGAGCTGTTTTTT; CDR3 protein: CASSLVRDSNTGELFF
J gene: TRBJ2-3; D gene: TRBD1; V gene: TRBV10-3; clone size: -; CDR3 DNA: TGTGCCATCAGTGCTGGGGGACAGGGCACAGATACGCAGTATTTT; CDR3 protein: CAISAGGQGTDTQYF
J gene: TRBJ1-2; D gene: TRBD1; V gene: TRBV6-2/TRBV6-3; clone size: few; CDR3 DNA: TGTGCCAGCAGGGACAGGGGTCATGGCTACACCTTC; CDR3 protein: CASRDRGHGYTF
J gene: TRBJ1-1; D gene: -; V gene: TRBV29-1; clone size: many; CDR3 DNA: TGCAGCGTTAGGAACACTGAAGCTTTCTTT; CDR3 protein: CSVRNTEAFF
J gene: TRBJ1-6; D gene: -; V gene: TRBV12-3/TRBV12-4; clone size: many; CDR3 DNA: TGTGCCAGCAGCCCCACAGAAGTGGCACCCCTCCACTTT; CDR3 protein: CASSPTEVAPLHF
J gene: TRBJ1-4; D gene: TRBD1; V gene: TRBV25-1; clone size: many; CDR3 DNA: TGTGCCAGCAGTGAACCCCCGGGACAGGGGGCTCGAAAACTGTTTTTT; CDR3 protein: CASSEPPGQGARKLFF
J gene: TRBJ2-2; D gene: TRBD1; V gene: TRBV10-2; clone size: -; CDR3 DNA: TGCGCCAGCAGTGTACAGGGGAGAAACGGGGAGCTGTTTTTT; CDR3 protein: CASSVQGRNGELFF
J gene: TRBJ1-1; D gene: TRBD1; V gene: TRBV5-1; clone size: many; CDR3 DNA: TGCGCCAGCCAGACAGGGGGCTCGGGAGACACTGAAGCTTTCTTT; CDR3 protein: CASQTGGSGDTEAFF
J gene: TRBJ2-2; D gene: TRBD2; V gene: TRBV12-3/TRBV12-4; clone size: -; CDR3 DNA: TGTGCCAGCAGCCCGGGTGGACTAGCGGGAACCGGGGAGCTGTTTTTT; CDR3 protein: CASSPGGLAGTGELFF
J gene: TRBJ1-4; D gene: -; V gene: TRBV20-1; clone size: many; CDR3 DNA: TGCAGTGCTAGAGATCGAGGACCGCGACGCGAAAAACTGTTTTTT; CDR3 protein: CSARDRGPRREKLFF
J gene: TRBJ2-1; D gene: -; V gene: TRBV6-1; clone size: many; CDR3 DNA: TGTGCCAGCAGTGAAGCGGGGACACCGGGTGAGCAGTTCTTC; CDR3 protein: CASSEAGTPGEQFF
J gene: TRBJ1-2; D gene: -; V gene: TRBV20-1; clone size: -; CDR3 DNA: TGCAGTGCTAGAGATACACAAGTCTTGTACACCTTC; CDR3 protein: CSARDTQVLYTF
J gene: TRBJ1-1; D gene: -; V gene: TRBV12-3/TRBV12-4; clone size: many; CDR3 DNA: TGTGCCAGCACTCCCTACGAGAACACTGAAGCTTTCTTT; CDR3 protein: CASTPYENTEAFF
J gene: TRBJ1-5; D gene: TRBD1; V gene: TRBV6-1; clone size: many; CDR3 DNA: TGTGCCAGCAGCGTCCCCGGGACAGCACATCAGCCCCAGCATTTT; CDR3 protein: CASSVPGTAHQPQHF
J gene: TRBJ1-4; D gene: TRBD1; V gene: TRBV20-1; clone size: -; CDR3 DNA: TGCAGTGCTAGAGCCGGGACAGAAATGAAAAAACTGTTTTTT; CDR3 protein: CSARAGTEMKKLFF
J gene: TRBJ2-1; D gene: -; V gene: TRBV7-2; clone size: many; CDR3 DNA: TGTGCCAGCAGCTTAGGGCAGGGGTTTAGAAATGAGCAGTTCTTC; CDR3 protein: CASSLGQGFRNEQFF
J gene: TRBJ2-5; D gene: -; V gene: TRBV5-6; clone size: -; CDR3 DNA: TGTGCCAGCAGCTTGTACAGGCGCCAAGAGACCCAGTACTTC; CDR3 protein: CASSLYRRQETQYF
J gene: TRBJ2-7; D gene: -; V gene: TRBV6-2/TRBV6-3; clone size: many; CDR3 DNA: TGTGCCAGCAGTTACTCGAGGACAGCCTCCTACGAGCAGTACTTC; CDR3 protein: CASSYSRTASYEQYF
J gene: TRBJ1-4; D gene: -; V gene: TRBV12-3/TRBV12-4; clone size: many; CDR3 DNA: TGTGCCAGCAGCACTGGGACGGTTTCGGGAAAACTGTTTTTT; CDR3 protein: CASSTGTVSGKLFF